This T cell receptor (beta chain) was sequenced for a study of post-analysis software for immune sequencing data. Overall study results and limits: Relative to controls, patients had about five TRBV segments at higher frequency, with TRBV5-6, TRBV5-1 and TRBV20-1 among these.

CDR1 is SEHNR and CDR2 is FQNEAQ in the germline V gene (reference sequence). The CDR3 extends over 14 amino acids. Trimming removed 1 base at V and 7 bases at J, with 12 bases between. This clonotype was observed a few times. Antigen specificity is unknown. Sequencing libraries made from TCR beta cDNA carried unique molecular identifiers. Via MiXCR, TCRdb re-called the PCR reads, giving one row per CDR3 protein. The table includes 650,000 to 850,000 distinct CDR3 sequences, approximately 44% detected once. This clonotype originated in a girl between 10 and 17 years old with multiple sclerosis. The chain carries TRBV7-9 and TRBJ2-3; D remains ambiguous. The specimen was blood. The CDR3 protein is CASSLELDRNTQYF. CDR3 DNA: TGTGCCAGCAGCTTAGAGTTGGACCGAAATACGCAGTATTTT.